This TCR beta chain derives from a study of T cells in Graves' hyperthyroidism and ophthalmopathy. Study conclusions and caveats: From stable hyperthyroidism, ophthalmopathy was separated by a 13 V-J model.

On the basis of clinical symptoms, serum thyroxine and TRAb, thyroid ultrasound and orbital computed tomography, diagnoses were made. The CDR3 length is 14 residues. V was clipped by 3 bases and J by 2 bases, with 11 bases between them. This clonotype was seen ten or more times. Its specificity is not known. RNA transcripts served as the template for amplifying TCR beta CDR3 regions. An initial round of RT-PCR targeting the TCR CDR3 relied on the HTBI primer set. TCRdb recomputed calls from the multiplex PCR reads with MiXCR, one row per CDR3 protein. The data show roughly 350,000 distinct CDR3 sequences, approximately 14% seen once.

Sequenced sample: blood. The sequence was obtained from a woman aged 30 to 39 with Graves' ophthalmopathy. The chain recombines TRBV12-3 or TRBV12-4 with TRBJ2-7, with D maybe TRBD1 (5 bases). The CDR3 DNA sequence: TGTGCCAGCAGTTTGGGGCAGCCGGCCTACGAGCAGTACTTC. This encodes CASSLGQPAYEQYF.